This note documents a single T cell receptor (beta chain) sequence. Trimming took off 4 bases at V and 1 base at J, with 11 bases between the two ends. The CDR3 runs 16 residues. Looked up from germline, CDR1 is MNHEY and CDR2 is SVGAGI. The data stem from a study of blood T cell repertoires in COVID-19. TCRdb's table, derived via immunoSEQ multiplex PCR, lists solely in-frame clones and lacks some. This sample has hundreds of thousands of clones, with about 80% found just once. The TCR originated in a woman aged 40 to 50 with active or convalescent COVID-19. Sequencing was done on a sample of peripheral blood. V usage is TRBV6-5 and J usage is TRBJ2-6, with D perhaps TRBD1 (5 bases). The CDR3 spells CASSSLPGSGANVLTF. The CDR3 DNA reads TGTGCCAGCAGTTCCCTCCCAGGGTCTGGGGCCAACGTCCTGACTTTC.